The 28 T cell receptor beta chains listed next were all sequenced from one sample in a study of shared clonotypes between healthy human individuals. Sequencing used immunoSEQ multiplex PCR; TCRdb keeps in-frame clones, though not all of them. This sample has hundreds of thousands of clones, with approximately 74% found just once. The sequenced sample was memory CD4+ T cells sorted from blood. Subset here: CD45RA-negative fraction. These receptors came from a young woman in good health.

This rearrangement joins TRBV18 to TRBJ1-5, with D possibly being TRBD1 (6 bases). The CDR3 consists of 15 residues. V lost 2 bases, J lost 5 bases, and 13 bases lay in between. Germline V gives CDR1 KGHSH, CDR2 LQKENI. This CDR3 is CASSPAAGGDQPQHF. Here the CDR3 DNA reads TGTGCCAGCTCACCAGCGGCGGGGGGCGATCAGCCCCAGCATTTT.

The gene calls are TRBV5-1 and TRBJ1-4; TRBD1 matches at 7 bases. Germline V gene data show CDR1 as SGHRS and CDR2 as YFSETQ. The CDR3 has 16 residues. Trimming took 0 bases from V and 3 from J; bases not matched to a gene: 5. In DNA form, the CDR3 reads TGCGCCAGCAGCTTGGAGCCCACAGGGGCTAATGAAAAACTGTTTTTT. Protein sequence: CASSLEPTGANEKLFF. The variable domain in full, completed from reference TRBV5-1 and TRBJ1-4, reads KAGVTQTPRYLIKTRGQQVTLSCSPISGHRSVSWYQQTPGQGLQFLFEYFSETQRNKGNFPGRFSGRQFSNSRSEMNVSTLELGDSALYLCASSLEPTGANEKLFFGSGTQLSVL.

This clone showed up many times. The chain links TRBV15 to TRBJ1-3; D is unclear. CDR1 and CDR2 (germline): LNHNV, YYDKDF (reference sequence). Trimming removed 5 bases at V and 0 bases at J, with 11 bases between. This CDR3 contains 15 residues. The CDR3 region has the DNA TGTGCCACCAGCGTCTATGGGATCTCTGGAAACACCATATATTTT. As protein: CATSVYGISGNTIYF.

The CDR3 DNA sequence: TGTGCCAGCACACGAAGGACAAAGACTTGGGCCGGGGAGCTGTTTTTT. This codes for CASTRRTKTWAGELFF. The chain combines TRBV28 with TRBJ2-2; D may be TRBD1 (5 bases). Trimming took off 7 bases at V and 6 bases at J, with 21 bases between the two ends. The CDR3 loop spans 16 amino acids. The germline V gene encodes CDR1 MDHEN and CDR2 SYDVKM.

In its sample, this clone was seen once. The rearrangement links TRBV5-1 to TRBJ1-2, with D possibly matching TRBD1 (5 bases). Germline-derived CDR1 and CDR2 are SGHRS and YFSETQ. This CDR3 spans 17 amino acids. V was trimmed by 4 bases and J by 4 bases, leaving 23 bases between them. In DNA form, the CDR3 reads TGCGCCAGCAGCCCCGACGTTGTTCCAGGGAGTATCTATGGCTACACCTTC. This translates into CASSPDVVPGSIYGYTF.

CDR3 protein: CASSLVRQQMNTEAFF. The CDR3 DNA follows: TGTGCCAGCAGCTTGGTGAGACAGCAAATGAACACTGAAGCTTTCTTT. The rearrangement uses TRBV5-8 and TRBJ1-1, with D possibly matching TRBD1 (5 bases). The V gene lost 0 bases and the J gene lost 0 bases, with 12 bases spanning the gap. The CDR3 sequence is 16 residues long. The germline CDR1 and CDR2 sequences are SGHTS and YDEGEE.

The J gene is TRBJ1-2, the V gene TRBV19, with D maybe TRBD1 (6 bases). The V gene's germline CDR1 is LNHDA and CDR2 SQIVND (reference sequence). The CDR3 is made up of 15 amino acids. Trimming shortened V by 1 base and J by 3 bases, and 12 bases separated the two germline ends. The CDR3 sequence is CASSIVDRSYYGYTF. The CDR3 DNA sequence: TGTGCCAGTAGTATAGTGGACAGATCATACTATGGCTACACCTTC.

The chain carries TRBV6-5 and TRBJ1-5, with TRBD1 matching over 9 bases. This CDR3 is 16 amino acids long. Germline V lookup: CDR1 MNHEY, CDR2 SVGAGI. J was trimmed by 0 bases and V by 2 bases; bases with no gene match: 2. The CDR3 DNA sequence: TGTGCCAGCAGTTACGGGACAGGGCGTAGCAATCAGCCCCAGCATTTT. It is translated as CASSYGTGRSNQPQHF.

The chain uses TRBV9 and TRBJ2-2; D not resolved. Trimming cost V 3 bases and J 4 bases, with 7 bases left between them. Germline V gene sequence: CDR1 SGDLS, CDR2 YYNGEE. CDR3 size: 13 residues. This chain's CDR3 is CASSGPGTGELFF. The DNA for the CDR3 is TGTGCCAGCAGCGGTCCTGGCACCGGGGAGCTGTTTTTT.

In nucleotides, the CDR3 is TGTGCCATCAGTGAGACAGCTCCAGTCTATGGCTACACCTTC. It codes for CAISETAPVYGYTF. This rearrangement joins TRBV10-3 to TRBJ1-2; D remains unclear. Deletions cut 2 bases from V and 4 bases from J, with 11 bases between. CDR1 ENHRY and CDR2 SYGVKD come from the germline V gene. The CDR3 is 14 amino acids.

This sequence joins TRBV4-1 and TRBJ2-3; 7 positions agree with TRBD2. The ends lost 4 bases at V and 2 bases at J; junction bases unmatched: 9. This CDR3 spans 16 amino acids. Germline V gene data show CDR1 as MGHRA and CDR2 as YSYEKL. CDR3 sequence: CASSLSTSRYTDTQYF. The CDR3 DNA reads TGCGCCAGCAGCCTTTCGACTAGCAGATACACAGATACGCAGTATTTT.

The gene calls are TRBV7-9 and TRBJ2-1, with D maybe TRBD1 (6 bases). CDR3 length: 15 residues. Germline V gives CDR1 SEHNR, CDR2 FQNEAQ (reference sequence). Trimming shortened V by 5 bases and J by 6 bases, and 17 bases separated the two germline ends. Here the CDR3 reads CASSRRTERANEQFF. CDR3 DNA sequence: TGTGCCAGCAGCCGAAGGACAGAAAGGGCCAATGAGCAGTTCTTC.

This clone was detected only a few times. V gene TRBV11-3 combines with J gene TRBJ1-3, with D uncertain. Looked up from germline, CDR1 is SGHNT and CDR2 is YENEEA. The CDR3 is 15 residues long. V was cut by 4 bases and J by 0 bases, with 10 bases left in between. CDR3 in amino acids: CASSSLKGSGNTIYF. DNA of the CDR3: TGTGCCAGCAGCTCCCTCAAGGGCTCTGGAAACACCATATATTTT.

This chain uses TRBV5-6 with TRBJ2-1, with D possibly being TRBD1 or TRBD2 (5 bases each). The CDR3 length is 17 residues. V was trimmed by 0 bases and J by 3 bases, leaving 16 bases between them. Germline lookup yields CDR1 SGHDT and CDR2 YYEEEE. CDR3 sequence reads: CASSLGDVGEGYNEQFF. In DNA, the CDR3 is TGTGCCAGCAGCTTGGGAGATGTGGGGGAAGGCTACAATGAGCAGTTCTTC.

This sequence joins TRBV6-1 and TRBJ2-1, with D maybe TRBD1 (6 bases). The CDR3 loop spans 14 amino acids. V gave up 3 bases and J gave up 7 bases, with 13 bases separating them. Germline loops: CDR1 MNHNS, CDR2 SASEGT. The chain's CDR3 is CASSDLTGVNEQFF. Written as DNA, the CDR3 is TGTGCCAGCAGTGATCTGACAGGCGTAAATGAGCAGTTCTTC.

The table lists this clone with a few counts. CDR3 amino acids: CASSFQGAGEQYF. In DNA form, the CDR3 reads TGCGCCAGCAGCTTTCAGGGGGCCGGCGAGCAGTACTTC. The chain employs TRBV5-1 and TRBJ2-7; 8 nucleotides align to TRBD1. The length of the CDR3 is 13 residues. Unmatched junction bases numbered 4, after V lost 2 bases and J lost 6 bases. The germline CDR1 and CDR2 sequences are SGHRS and YFSETQ.

Note on this clone: Within the sample, other DNA sequences also encode this same CDR3. The chain joins TRBV18 to TRBJ2-7, with 12 bases fitting TRBD2. Per the germline V gene, CDR1 is KGHSH and CDR2 is LQKENI. V lost 3 bases and J lost 3; bases outside the gene matches: 6. There are 16 residues in the CDR3. CDR3 in amino acids: CASSPTTSGRSYEQYF. CDR3 DNA sequence: TGTGCCAGCTCACCCACTACTAGCGGGAGGAGCTACGAGCAGTACTTC.

There are many counts of this clone. This chain connects TRBV13 to TRBJ1-2; D gene ambiguous. The CDR3 is made up of 14 amino acids. Trimming removed 3 bases from V and 8 bases from J, with 16 bases in between. The germline V gene has CDR1 PRHDT and CDR2 FYEKMQ (reference sequence). The CDR3 sequence is CASSFRAGLGGYTF. CDR3 in DNA: TGTGCCAGCAGCTTCCGCGCGGGGTTGGGCGGCTACACCTTC.

V gene TRBV28 combines with J gene TRBJ1-5; tentative D call: TRBD1 (6 bases). Germline CDR1 is MDHEN and CDR2 is SYDVKM. CDR3 length equals 15 residues. The ends were cut back, 2 bases at V and 7 bases at J, with 15 bases in the middle. Here the CDR3 DNA reads TGTGCCAGCAGTTTACCCCAGGGGTCAGGGCAGCCCCAGCATTTT. The encoded protein is CASSLPQGSGQPQHF.

The J gene is TRBJ1-1, the V gene TRBV18; unclear D gene. Per the germline V gene, CDR1 is KGHSH and CDR2 is LQKENI. The V end lost 0 bases, the J end lost 1 base, and 12 bases lay between the germline ends. The CDR3 length is 16 residues. The CDR3 sequence: CASSPPGLVRNTEAFF. CDR3 coding DNA: TGTGCCAGCTCACCACCGGGTTTGGTAAGGAACACTGAAGCTTTCTTT.

The CDR3 bases are TGTGCCAGTAGTTTCCGGGTTTTCAACTATGGCTACACCTTC. It specifies CASSFRVFNYGYTF. The V gene is TRBV19, the J gene TRBJ1-2; no definite D call. Trimming stripped 5 bases from V and 2 bases from J, with 12 bases between. This CDR3 region has 14 residues. The germline CDR1 and CDR2 sequences are LNHDA and SQIVND (reference sequence).

Comment on this clone: The same CDR3 arises from other DNA sequences in this sample as well. V usage is TRBV5-1 and J usage is TRBJ2-5; 8 nucleotides match TRBD1. This CDR3 spans 15 amino acids. Trimming removed 4 bases from V and 2 bases from J; junction bases left unmatched: 7. The germline gives CDR1 SGHRS, CDR2 YFSETQ. The CDR3 nucleotides are TGCGCCAGCAGCGGGACAGGTGGCTTACAAGAGACCCAGTACTTC. This translates into CASSGTGGLQETQYF. The entire variable domain, with the rest obtained from reference TRBV5-1 and TRBJ2-5, is as follows: KAGVTQTPRYLIKTRGQQVTLSCSPISGHRSVSWYQQTPGQGLQFLFEYFSETQRNKGNFPGRFSGRQFSNSRSEMNVSTLELGDSALYLCASSGTGGLQETQYFGPGTRLLVL.

The chain couples TRBV4-1 to TRBJ2-7, with D unclear. The V and J ends lost 5 bases and 0 bases respectively, with 11 bases between them. From germline, CDR1 is MGHRA and CDR2 YSYEKL. The CDR3 runs to 14 residues. The CDR3 DNA sequence: TGCGCCAGCAGCGTAGGACGGGTCTCCTACGAGCAGTACTTC. Protein: CASSVGRVSYEQYF.

In its sample, this clone was seen a few times. The V gene is TRBV30, the J gene TRBJ1-2; no definite D call. The CDR3 totals 13 residues. The germline V gene encodes CDR1 GTSNPN and CDR2 SVGIG (reference sequence). Trimming took off 3 bases at V and 8 bases at J, with 16 bases between the two ends. The CDR3 DNA reads TGTGCCTGGAGAATGACTCAGGTGGGAGGCTACACCTTC. This translates into CAWRMTQVGGYTF.

The V and J genes are TRBV28 and TRBJ2-3, with TRBD2 matching 7 bases. The CDR3 spans 16 residues. V dropped 4 bases and J dropped 2; count of bases not matched to a gene: 9. CDR1 and CDR2 from the germline V gene are MDHEN and SYDVKM. The CDR3 protein is CASSSREAAFTDTQYF. The CDR3 DNA follows: TGTGCCAGCAGTTCCCGGGAGGCGGCCTTCACAGATACGCAGTATTTT.

The V call is TRBV19, the J call TRBJ1-1, with D possibly matching TRBD1 (6 bases). CDR3 length: 14 residues. The germline V and J ends were trimmed by 5 bases and 3 bases, with 13 bases remaining between them. The germline V gene has CDR1 LNHDA and CDR2 SQIVND (reference sequence). CDR3 nucleotides: TGTGCCAGTAGTTATGCGTCAGGGGACACTGAAGCTTTCTTT. It specifies CASSYASGDTEAFF.

On this clone: The sample contains more than one DNA sequence encoding this CDR3. V is TRBV5-1 and J is TRBJ2-3; TRBD1 might be the D (5 bases). V lost 4 bases, J lost 4 bases, and 10 bases lay in between. The germline V gene has CDR1 SGHRS and CDR2 YFSETQ. The length of the CDR3 is 13 residues. The CDR3 nucleotides read TGCGCCAGCAGCCTTCAGGGCCCAGATACGCAGTATTTT. Translation: CASSLQGPDTQYF. Full variable domain (rest looked up from reference TRBV5-1 and TRBJ2-3): KAGVTQTPRYLIKTRGQQVTLSCSPISGHRSVSWYQQTPGQGLQFLFEYFSETQRNKGNFPGRFSGRQFSNSRSEMNVSTLELGDSALYLCASSLQGPDTQYFGPGTRLTVL.

J is TRBJ2-2 and V is TRBV27, with D uncertain. The CDR3 is 17 residues long. Trimming left V 2 bases short and J 0 bases short, with 13 bases between. From germline, CDR1 is MNHEY and CDR2 SMNVEV (reference sequence). The CDR3 sequence: CASSLSFGYTNTGELFF. CDR3 coding DNA: TGTGCCAGCAGTTTAAGTTTCGGTTACACGAACACCGGGGAGCTGTTTTTT.